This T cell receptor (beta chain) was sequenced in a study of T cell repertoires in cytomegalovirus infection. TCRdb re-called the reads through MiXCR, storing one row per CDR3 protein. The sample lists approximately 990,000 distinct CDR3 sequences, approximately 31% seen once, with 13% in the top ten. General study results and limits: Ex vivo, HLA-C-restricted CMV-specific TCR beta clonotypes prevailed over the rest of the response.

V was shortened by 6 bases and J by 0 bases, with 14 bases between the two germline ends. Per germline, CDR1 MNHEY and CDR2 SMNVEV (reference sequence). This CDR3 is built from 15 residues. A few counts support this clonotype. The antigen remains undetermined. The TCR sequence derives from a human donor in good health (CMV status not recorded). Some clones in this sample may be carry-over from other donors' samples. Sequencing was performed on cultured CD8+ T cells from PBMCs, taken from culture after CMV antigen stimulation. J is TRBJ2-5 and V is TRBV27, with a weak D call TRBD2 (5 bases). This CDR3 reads CASSPGSAYQETQYF. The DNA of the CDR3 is TGTGCCAGCAGCCCAGGTAGCGCGTACCAAGAGACCCAGTACTTC.